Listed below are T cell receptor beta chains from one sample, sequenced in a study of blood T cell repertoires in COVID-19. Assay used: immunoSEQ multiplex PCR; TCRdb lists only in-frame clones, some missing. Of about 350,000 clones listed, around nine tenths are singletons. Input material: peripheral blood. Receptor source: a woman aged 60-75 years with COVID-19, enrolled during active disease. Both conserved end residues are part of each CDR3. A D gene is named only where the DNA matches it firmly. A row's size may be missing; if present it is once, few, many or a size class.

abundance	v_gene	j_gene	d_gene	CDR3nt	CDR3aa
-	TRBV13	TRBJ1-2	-	TGTGCCAGCAGCTCAGGAGGTCAGACAGTCTATGGCTACACCTTC	CASSSGGQTVYGYTF
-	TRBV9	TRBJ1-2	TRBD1	TGTGCCAGCAGCGACCGGGACAGGGATAATGGCTACACCTTC	CASSDRDRDNGYTF
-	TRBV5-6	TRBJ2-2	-	TGTGCCAGCACTCGGGGGGCAGGCCCCGGGGAGCTGTTTTTT	CASTRGAGPGELFF
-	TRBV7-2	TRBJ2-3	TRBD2	TGTGCCAGCAGCAAGGGACTAGCGCTACCAGATACGCAGTATTTT	CASSKGLALPDTQYF
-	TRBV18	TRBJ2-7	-	TGTGCCAGCTCACCATTTGAGGGTCCCGAGCAGTACTTC	CASSPFEGPEQYF
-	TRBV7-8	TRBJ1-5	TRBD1	TGTGCCAGCAGCAAAGACAGGGGGCGATCGGTGAGGGAAAATCAGCCCCAGCATTTT	CASSKDRGRSVRENQPQHF
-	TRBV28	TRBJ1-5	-	TGTGCCAGCACCCCCGGGGGGGCCGGCAATCAGCCCCAGCATTTT	CASTPGGAGNQPQHF
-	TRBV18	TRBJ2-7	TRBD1	TGTGCCAGCTCACTAGCGACAGGGGTGTCGTACGAGCAGTACTTC	CASSLATGVSYEQYF
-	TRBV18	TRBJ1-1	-	TGTGCCAGCTCACTCTTAAACACTGAAGCTTTCTTT	CASSLLNTEAFF
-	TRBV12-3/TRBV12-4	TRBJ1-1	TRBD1	TGTGCCAGCAGGCGACAGGGGCTGGGAGCTTTCTTT	CASRRQGLGAFF
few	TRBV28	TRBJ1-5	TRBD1	TGTGCCAGCCACCCCCGACAGGGGAGCCTCAATCAGCCCCAGCATTTT	CASHPRQGSLNQPQHF
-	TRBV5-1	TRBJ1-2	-	TGCGCCAGCAGCTTGGCAGGAGGTATTGATGGCTACACCTTC	CASSLAGGIDGYTF
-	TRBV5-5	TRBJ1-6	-	TGTGCCAGCAGCTTGGCCCAGGGCGCGAATAACAATTCACCCCTCCACTTT	CASSLAQGANNNSPLHF
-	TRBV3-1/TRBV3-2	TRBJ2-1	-	TGTGCCAGCAGCCAAGTCCCGAGCTCCTACAATGAGCAGTTCTTC	CASSQVPSSYNEQFF
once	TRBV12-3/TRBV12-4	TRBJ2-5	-	TGTGCCAGCAGTCCGCGGGCCACTAACACCCAGTACTTC	CASSPRATNTQYF
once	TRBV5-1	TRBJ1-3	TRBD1	TGCGCCAGCAGGACACAGGGGACCTCTGGAAACACCATATATTTT	CASRTQGTSGNTIYF
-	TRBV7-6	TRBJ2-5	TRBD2	TGTGCCAGCAGCTCCGGACTAGCGGGGGGGCGAGAGACCCAGTACTTC	CASSSGLAGGRETQYF
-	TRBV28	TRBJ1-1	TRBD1	TGTGCCAGCAGTTTTCGTTTCAGGGGGTGGGAGACTGAAGCTTTCTTT	CASSFRFRGWETEAFF
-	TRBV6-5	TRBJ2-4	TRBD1	TGTGCCAGCAAGCGACAGGGCGAAAACATTCAGTACTTC	CASKRQGENIQYF
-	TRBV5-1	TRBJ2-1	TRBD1	TGCGCCAGCAGCTACGACAGGGGCAATGAGCAGTTCTTC	CASSYDRGNEQFF
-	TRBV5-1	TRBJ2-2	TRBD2	TGCGCCAGCAGCGGGGGGGATACCGGGGAGCTGTTTTTT	CASSGGDTGELFF
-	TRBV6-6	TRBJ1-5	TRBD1	TGTGCCAGCAGTCCAGGACAGGGGCCGTACAATCAGCCCCAGCATTTT	CASSPGQGPYNQPQHF
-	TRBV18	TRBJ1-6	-	TGTGCCAGCTCACCACCTGGGGGCGGGGGCGCTTATTCACCCCTCCACTTT	CASSPPGGGGAYSPLHF
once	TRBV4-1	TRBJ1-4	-	TGCGCCAGCAGCCAAGATTACGGGAGGAGAAAACTGTTTTTT	CASSQDYGRRKLFF
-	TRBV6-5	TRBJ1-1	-	TGTGCCAGCAGCGTCCCGCCAGGAGGGAACACTGAAGCTTTCTTT	CASSVPPGGNTEAFF
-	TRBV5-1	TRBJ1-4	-	TGCGCCAGCAAGTTCGGGAGTAATAATGAAAAACTGTTTTTT	CASKFGSNNEKLFF
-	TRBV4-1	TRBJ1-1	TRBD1	TGCGCCAGCAGCCCTGAAGAGGGGGCAGGCGAAGCTTTCTTT	CASSPEEGAGEAFF
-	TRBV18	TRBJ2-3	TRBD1	TGTGCCAGCTCACCTGGGACAGGGAGCACAGATACGCAGTATTTT	CASSPGTGSTDTQYF
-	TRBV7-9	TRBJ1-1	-	TGTGCCAGCAGCTTAAGGGGAAACACTGAAGCTTTCTTT	CASSLRGNTEAFF
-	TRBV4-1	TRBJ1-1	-	TGCGCCAGCAGCCACACCCCGGGGGGTGGCACTGAAGCTTTCTTT	CASSHTPGGGTEAFF
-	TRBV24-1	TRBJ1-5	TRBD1	TGTGCCACTCCCCACAGGGGAAGGGGTTGCAATCAGCCCCAGCATTTT	CATPHRGRGCNQPQHF
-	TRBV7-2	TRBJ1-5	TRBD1	TGTGCCAGCAGCTTAGAAGGACAGGGAAGTCAGCCCCAGCATTTT	CASSLEGQGSQPQHF
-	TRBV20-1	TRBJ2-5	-	TGCAGTGCCAGCCAAGAGACCCAGTACTTC	CSASQETQYF
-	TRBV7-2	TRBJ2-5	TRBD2	TGTGCCAGCAGCTCCAACCCGGGACTAGCGCTCCAAGAGACCCAGTACTTC	CASSSNPGLALQETQYF
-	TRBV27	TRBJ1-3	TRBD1	TGTGCCAGCAGTAACGGTCGACAGGGGAGCTCTGGAAACACCATATATTTT	CASSNGRQGSSGNTIYF
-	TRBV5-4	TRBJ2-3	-	TGTGCCAGCAGCTTGTTGGGGCAGGGGCGGCAAGATACGCAGTATTTT	CASSLLGQGRQDTQYF
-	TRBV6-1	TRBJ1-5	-	TGTGCCAGCAGTGAAGCGCTTACCGTGGCAAATAGCAATCAGCCCCAGCATTTT	CASSEALTVANSNQPQHF
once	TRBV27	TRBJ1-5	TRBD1	TGTGCCAGCAGGAGGGACAGGGGAGGGGGTCAGCCCCAGCATTTT	CASRRDRGGGQPQHF
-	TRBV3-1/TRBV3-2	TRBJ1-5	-	TGTGCCAGCAGCCCCCGACAGGGCAATCAGCCCCAGCATTTT	CASSPRQGNQPQHF
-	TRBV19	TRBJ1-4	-	TGTGCCAGTAGGGACCAGGGAAATGCCAATGAAAAACTGTTTTTT	CASRDQGNANEKLFF
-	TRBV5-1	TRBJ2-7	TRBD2	TGCGCCAGCAGCCCCGGGACTAGCGGGGGGGAGCAGTACTTC	CASSPGTSGGEQYF
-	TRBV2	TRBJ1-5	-	TGTGCCAGCATCTCTACCCCAGGGTCGCCCCAGCATTTT	CASISTPGSPQHF
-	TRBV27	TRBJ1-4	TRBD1	TGTGCCAGCAGTTTATCTCCTTCTCAGGGGGCAGGCGAAAAACTGTTTTTT	CASSLSPSQGAGEKLFF
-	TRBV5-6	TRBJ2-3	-	TGTGCCAGCAGTTTCCTCCAGGGTAGTGGTCTCACAGATACGCAGTATTTT	CASSFLQGSGLTDTQYF
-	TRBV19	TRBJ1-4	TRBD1	TGTGCCAGTAGTCCCCGACAGGGGGCGACTAATGAAAAACTGTTTTTT	CASSPRQGATNEKLFF
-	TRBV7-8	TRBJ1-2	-	TGTGCCAGCAGTATGCCCGCCCCACAGGGAACTGGCTACACCTTC	CASSMPAPQGTGYTF
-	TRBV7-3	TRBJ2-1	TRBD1	TGTGCCAGCAGCCAGCCGGACAGGGGGCTAAATGAGCAGTTCTTC	CASSQPDRGLNEQFF
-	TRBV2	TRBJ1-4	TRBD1	TGTGCCAGCAGTGAAGAACAGGGGCGTAGAAAACTGTTTTTT	CASSEEQGRRKLFF